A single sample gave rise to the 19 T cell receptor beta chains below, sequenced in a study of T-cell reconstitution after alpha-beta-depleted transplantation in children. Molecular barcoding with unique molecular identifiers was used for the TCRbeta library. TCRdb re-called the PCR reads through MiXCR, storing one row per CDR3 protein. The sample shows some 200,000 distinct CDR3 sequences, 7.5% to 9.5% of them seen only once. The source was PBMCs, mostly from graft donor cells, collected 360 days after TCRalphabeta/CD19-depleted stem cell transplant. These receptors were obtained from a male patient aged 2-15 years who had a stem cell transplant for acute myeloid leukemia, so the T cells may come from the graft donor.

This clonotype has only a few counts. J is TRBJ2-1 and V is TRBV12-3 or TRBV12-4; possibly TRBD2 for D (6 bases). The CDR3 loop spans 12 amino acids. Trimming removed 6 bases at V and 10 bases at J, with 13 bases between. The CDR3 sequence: CASRATGVEQFF. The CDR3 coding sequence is TGTGCCAGCAGGGCGACGGGAGTCGAGCAGTTCTTC.

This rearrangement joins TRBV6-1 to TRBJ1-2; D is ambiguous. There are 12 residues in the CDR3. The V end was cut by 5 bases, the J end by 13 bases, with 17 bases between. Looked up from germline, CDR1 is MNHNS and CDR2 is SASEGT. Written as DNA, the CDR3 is TGTGCCAGCAGTATTGCAGGAGAGATTATCACCTTC. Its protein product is CASSIAGEIITF.

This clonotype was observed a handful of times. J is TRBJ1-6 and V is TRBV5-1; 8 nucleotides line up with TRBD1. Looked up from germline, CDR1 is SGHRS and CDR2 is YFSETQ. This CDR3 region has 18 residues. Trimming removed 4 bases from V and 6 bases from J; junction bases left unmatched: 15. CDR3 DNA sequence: TGCGCCAGCAGCGACTCCCTCGGGACAGGAAGGGGTAATTCACCCCTCCACTTT. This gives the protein CASSDSLGTGRGNSPLHF.

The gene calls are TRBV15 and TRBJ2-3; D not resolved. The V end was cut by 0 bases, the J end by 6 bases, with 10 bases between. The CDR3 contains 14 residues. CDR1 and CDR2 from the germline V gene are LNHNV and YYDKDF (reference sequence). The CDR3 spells CATSRERLGDTQYF. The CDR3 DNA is TGTGCCACCAGCAGAGAGCGGTTGGGGGATACGCAGTATTTT.

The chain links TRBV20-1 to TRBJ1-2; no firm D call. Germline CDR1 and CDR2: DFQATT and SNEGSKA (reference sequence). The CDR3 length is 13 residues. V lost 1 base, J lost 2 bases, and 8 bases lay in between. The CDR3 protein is CSARGPKNYGYTF. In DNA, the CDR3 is TGCAGTGCTAGAGGGCCGAAGAACTATGGCTACACCTTC.

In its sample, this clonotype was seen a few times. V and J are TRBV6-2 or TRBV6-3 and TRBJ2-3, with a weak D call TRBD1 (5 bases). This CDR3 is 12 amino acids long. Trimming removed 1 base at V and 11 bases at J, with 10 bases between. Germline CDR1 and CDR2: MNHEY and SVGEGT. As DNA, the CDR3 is TGTGCCAGCAGTTACTTTAGGGGCGTGCAGTATTTT. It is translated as CASSYFRGVQYF.

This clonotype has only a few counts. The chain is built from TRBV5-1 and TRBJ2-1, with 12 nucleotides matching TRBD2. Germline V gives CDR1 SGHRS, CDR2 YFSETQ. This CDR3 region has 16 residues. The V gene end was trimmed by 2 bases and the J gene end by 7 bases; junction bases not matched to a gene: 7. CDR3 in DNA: TGCGCCAGCAGCTTCACTCTAGCGGGGGGGTCGAATGAGCAGTTCTTC. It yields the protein CASSFTLAGGSNEQFF.

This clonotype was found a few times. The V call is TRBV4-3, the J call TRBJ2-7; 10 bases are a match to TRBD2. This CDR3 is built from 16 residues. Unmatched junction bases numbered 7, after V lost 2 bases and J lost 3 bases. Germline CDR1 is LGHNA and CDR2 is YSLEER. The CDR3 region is CASSQRTSGLLYEQYF. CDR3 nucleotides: TGCGCCAGCAGCCAACGGACTAGCGGACTTCTCTACGAGCAGTACTTC.

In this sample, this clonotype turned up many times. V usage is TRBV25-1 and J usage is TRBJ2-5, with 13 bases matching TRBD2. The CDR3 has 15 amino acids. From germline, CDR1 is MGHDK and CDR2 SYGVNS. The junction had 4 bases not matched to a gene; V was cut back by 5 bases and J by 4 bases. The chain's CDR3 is CASSTSGRARETQYF. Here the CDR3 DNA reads TGTGCCAGCAGTACTAGCGGGAGGGCCCGAGAGACCCAGTACTTC.

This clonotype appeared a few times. The CDR3 bases are TGCAGTGCTAATTTTCGGAGGGACGGGGCCGAGCAGTACTTC. The encoded protein is CSANFRRDGAEQYF. This chain connects TRBV20-1 to TRBJ2-7, with D possibly matching TRBD2 (6 bases). V gave up 4 bases and J gave up 6 bases, with 19 bases separating them. The CDR3 extends over 14 amino acids. The germline V gene has CDR1 DFQATT and CDR2 SNEGSKA (reference sequence).

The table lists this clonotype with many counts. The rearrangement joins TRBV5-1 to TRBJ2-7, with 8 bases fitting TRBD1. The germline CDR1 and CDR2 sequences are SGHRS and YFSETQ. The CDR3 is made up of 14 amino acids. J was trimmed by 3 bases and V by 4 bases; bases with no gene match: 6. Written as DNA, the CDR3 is TGCGCCAGCAGCCCAAGGGACAGGCGCTACGAGCAGTACTTC. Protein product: CASSPRDRRYEQYF.

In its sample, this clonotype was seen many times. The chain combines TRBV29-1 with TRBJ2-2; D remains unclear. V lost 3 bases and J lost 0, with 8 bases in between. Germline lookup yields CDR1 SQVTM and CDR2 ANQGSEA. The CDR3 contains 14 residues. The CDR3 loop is CSVDPRPNTGELFF. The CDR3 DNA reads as TGCAGCGTTGATCCCCGACCGAACACCGGGGAGCTGTTTTTT.

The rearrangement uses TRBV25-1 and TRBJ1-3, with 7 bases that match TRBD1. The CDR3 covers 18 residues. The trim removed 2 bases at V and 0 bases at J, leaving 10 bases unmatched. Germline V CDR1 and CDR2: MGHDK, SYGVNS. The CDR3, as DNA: TGTGCCAGCAGTGAAAGGTGGGGACAGTCCTCCTCTGGAAACACCATATATTTT. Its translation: CASSERWGQSSSGNTIYF. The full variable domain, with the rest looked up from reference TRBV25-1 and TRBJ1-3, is EADIYQTPRYLVIGTGKKITLECSQTMGHDKMYWYQQDPGMELHLIHYSYGVNSTEKGDLSSESTVSRIRTEHFPLTLESARPSHTSQYLCASSERWGQSSSGNTIYFGEGSWLTVV.

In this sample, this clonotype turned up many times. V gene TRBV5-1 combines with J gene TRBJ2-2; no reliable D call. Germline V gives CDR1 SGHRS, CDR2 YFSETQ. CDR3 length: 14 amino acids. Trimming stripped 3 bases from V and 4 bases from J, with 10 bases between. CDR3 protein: CASSSSYSTGELFF. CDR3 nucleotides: TGCGCCAGCAGCTCCTCGTACTCCACCGGGGAGCTGTTTTTT.

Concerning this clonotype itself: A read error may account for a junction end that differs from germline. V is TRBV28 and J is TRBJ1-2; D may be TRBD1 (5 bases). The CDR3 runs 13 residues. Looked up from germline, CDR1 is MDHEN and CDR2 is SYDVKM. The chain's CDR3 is CASSLTPPRQSSF. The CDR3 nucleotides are TGTGCCAGCAGTTTAACCCCCCCGCGACAGAGCTCCTTC.

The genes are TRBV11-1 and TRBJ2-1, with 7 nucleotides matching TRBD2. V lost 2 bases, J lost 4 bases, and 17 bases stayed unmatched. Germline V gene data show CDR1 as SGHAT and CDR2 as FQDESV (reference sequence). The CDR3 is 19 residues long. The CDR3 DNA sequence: TGTGCCAGCAGCTTAAGCGTTGGTCTTTGGGCGGGAGATTACAATGAGCAGTTCTTC. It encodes CASSLSVGLWAGDYNEQFF. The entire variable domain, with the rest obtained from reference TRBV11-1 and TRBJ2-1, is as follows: EAEVAQSPRYKITEKSQAVAFWCDPISGHATLYWYRQILGQGPELLVQFQDESVVDDSQLPKDRFSAERLKGVDSTLKIQPAELGDSAMYLCASSLSVGLWAGDYNEQFFGPGTRLTVL.

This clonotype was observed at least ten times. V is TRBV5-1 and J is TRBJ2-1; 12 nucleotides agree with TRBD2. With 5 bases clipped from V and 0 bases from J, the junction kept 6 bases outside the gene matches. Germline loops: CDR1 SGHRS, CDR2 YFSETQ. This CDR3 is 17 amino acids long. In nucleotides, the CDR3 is TGCGCCAGCAGGGGACTAGCGGGTCCGAGCTCCTACAATGAGCAGTTCTTC. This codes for CASRGLAGPSSYNEQFF.

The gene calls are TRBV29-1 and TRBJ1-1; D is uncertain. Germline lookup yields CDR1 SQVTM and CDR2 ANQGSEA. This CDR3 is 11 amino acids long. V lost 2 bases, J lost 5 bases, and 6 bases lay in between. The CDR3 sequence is CSVERWTEAFF. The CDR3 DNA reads TGCAGCGTTGAACGGTGGACTGAAGCTTTCTTT.

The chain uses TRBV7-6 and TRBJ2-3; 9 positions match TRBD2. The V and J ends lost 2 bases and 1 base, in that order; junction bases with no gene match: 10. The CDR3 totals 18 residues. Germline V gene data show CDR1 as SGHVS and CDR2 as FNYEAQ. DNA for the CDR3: TGTGCCAGCAGCTTACCCACGCTAGCGGGGCTGCGCACAGATACGCAGTATTTT. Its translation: CASSLPTLAGLRTDTQYF.